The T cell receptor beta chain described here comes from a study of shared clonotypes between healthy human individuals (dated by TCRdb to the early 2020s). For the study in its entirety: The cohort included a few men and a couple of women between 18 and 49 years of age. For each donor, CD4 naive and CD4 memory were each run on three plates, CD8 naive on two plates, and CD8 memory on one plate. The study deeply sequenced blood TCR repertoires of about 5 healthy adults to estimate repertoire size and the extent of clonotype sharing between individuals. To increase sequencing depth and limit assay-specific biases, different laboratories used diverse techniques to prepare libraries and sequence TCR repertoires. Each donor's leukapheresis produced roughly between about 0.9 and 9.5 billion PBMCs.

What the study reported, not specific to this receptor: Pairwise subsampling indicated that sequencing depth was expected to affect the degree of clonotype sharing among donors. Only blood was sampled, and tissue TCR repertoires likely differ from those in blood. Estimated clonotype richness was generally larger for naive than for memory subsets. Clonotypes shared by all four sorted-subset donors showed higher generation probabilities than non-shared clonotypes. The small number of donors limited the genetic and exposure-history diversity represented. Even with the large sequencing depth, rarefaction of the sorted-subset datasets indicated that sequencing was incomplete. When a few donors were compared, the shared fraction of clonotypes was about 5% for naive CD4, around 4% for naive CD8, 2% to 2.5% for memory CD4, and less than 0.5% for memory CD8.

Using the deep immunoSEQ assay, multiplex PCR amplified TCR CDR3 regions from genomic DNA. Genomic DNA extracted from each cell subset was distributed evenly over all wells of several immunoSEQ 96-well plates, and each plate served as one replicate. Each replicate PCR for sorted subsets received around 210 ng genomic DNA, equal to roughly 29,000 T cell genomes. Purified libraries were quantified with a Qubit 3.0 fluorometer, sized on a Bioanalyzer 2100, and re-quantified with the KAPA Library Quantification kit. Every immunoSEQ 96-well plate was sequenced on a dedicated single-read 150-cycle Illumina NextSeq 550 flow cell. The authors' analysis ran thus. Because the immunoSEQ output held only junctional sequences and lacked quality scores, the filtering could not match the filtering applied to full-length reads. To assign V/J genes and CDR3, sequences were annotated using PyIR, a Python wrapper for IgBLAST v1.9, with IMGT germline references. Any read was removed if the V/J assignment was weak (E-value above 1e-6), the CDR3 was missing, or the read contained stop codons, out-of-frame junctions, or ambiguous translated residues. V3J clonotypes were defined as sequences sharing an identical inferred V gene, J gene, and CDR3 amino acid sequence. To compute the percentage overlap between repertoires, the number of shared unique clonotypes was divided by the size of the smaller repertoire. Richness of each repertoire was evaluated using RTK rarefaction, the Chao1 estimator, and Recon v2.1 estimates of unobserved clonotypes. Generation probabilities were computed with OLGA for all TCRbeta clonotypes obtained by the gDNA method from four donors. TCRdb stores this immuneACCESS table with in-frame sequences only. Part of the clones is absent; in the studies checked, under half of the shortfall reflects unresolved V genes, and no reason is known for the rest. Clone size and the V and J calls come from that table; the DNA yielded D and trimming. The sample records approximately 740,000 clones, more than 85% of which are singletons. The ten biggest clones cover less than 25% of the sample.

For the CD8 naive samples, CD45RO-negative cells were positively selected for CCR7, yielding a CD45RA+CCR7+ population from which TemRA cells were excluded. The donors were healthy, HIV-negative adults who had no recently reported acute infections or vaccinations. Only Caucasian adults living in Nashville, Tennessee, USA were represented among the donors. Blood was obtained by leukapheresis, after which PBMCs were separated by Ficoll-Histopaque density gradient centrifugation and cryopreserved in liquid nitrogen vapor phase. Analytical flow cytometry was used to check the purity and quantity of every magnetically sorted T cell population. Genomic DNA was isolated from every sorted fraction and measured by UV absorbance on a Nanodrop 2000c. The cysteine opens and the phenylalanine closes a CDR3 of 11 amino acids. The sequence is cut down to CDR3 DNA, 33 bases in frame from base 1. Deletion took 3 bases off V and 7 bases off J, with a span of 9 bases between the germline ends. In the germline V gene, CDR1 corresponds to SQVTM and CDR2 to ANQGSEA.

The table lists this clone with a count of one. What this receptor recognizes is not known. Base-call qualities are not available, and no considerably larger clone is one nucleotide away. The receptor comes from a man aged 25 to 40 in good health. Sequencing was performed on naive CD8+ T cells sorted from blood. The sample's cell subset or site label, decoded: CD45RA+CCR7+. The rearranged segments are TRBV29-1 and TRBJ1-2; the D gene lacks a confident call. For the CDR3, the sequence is CSVEEVPGYTF. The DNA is TGCAGCGTTGAGGAGGTGCCTGGCTACACCTTC.